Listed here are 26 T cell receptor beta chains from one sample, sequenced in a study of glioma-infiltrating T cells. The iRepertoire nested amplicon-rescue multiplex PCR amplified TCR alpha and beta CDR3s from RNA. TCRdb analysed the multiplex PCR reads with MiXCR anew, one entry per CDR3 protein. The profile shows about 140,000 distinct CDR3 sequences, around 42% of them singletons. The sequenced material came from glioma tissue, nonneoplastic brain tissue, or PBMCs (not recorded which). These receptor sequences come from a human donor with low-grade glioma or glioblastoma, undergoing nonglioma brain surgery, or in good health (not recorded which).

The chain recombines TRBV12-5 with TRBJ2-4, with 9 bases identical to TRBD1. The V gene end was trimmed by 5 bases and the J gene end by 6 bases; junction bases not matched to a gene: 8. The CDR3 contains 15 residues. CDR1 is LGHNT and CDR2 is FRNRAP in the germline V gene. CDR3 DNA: TGTGCTAGTGGTAGATTTGACAGGGGGATAAACATTCAGTACTTC. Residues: CASGRFDRGINIQYF.

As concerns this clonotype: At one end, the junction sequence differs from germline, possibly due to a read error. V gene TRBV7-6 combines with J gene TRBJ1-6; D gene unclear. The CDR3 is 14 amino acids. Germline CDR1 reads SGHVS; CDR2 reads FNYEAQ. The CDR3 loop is CARSRLSPNSPLHF. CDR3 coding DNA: TGTGCCCGCAGCCGATTATCCCCTAATTCACCCCTCCACTTT.

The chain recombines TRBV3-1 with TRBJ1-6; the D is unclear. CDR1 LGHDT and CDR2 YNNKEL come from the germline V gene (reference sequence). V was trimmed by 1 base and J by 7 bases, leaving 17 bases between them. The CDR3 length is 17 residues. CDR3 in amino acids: CASSQAISRKPNSPLHF. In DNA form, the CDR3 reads TGTGCCAGCAGCCAAGCGATTTCCCGAAAACCCAATTCACCCCTCCACTTT. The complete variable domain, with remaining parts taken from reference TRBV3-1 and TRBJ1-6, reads DTAVSQTPKYLVTQMGNDKSIKCEQNLGHDTMYWYKQDSKKFLKIMFSYNNKELIINETVPNRFSPKSPDKAHLNLHINSLELGDSAVYFCASSQAISRKPNSPLHFGNGTRLTVT.

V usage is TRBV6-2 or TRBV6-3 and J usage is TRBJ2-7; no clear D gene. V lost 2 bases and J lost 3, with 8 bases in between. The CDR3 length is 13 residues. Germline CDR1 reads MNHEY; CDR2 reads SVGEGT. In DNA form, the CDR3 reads TGTGCCAGCAGTTACGGGAATCGCTACGAGCAGTACTTC. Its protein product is CASSYGNRYEQYF.

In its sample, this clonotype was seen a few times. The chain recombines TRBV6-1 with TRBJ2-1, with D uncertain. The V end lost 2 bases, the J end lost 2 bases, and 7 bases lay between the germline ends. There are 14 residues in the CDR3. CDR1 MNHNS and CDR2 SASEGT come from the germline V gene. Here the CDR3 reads CASSELGAYNEQFF. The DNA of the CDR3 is TGTGCCAGCAGTGAACTTGGGGCCTACAATGAGCAGTTCTTC.

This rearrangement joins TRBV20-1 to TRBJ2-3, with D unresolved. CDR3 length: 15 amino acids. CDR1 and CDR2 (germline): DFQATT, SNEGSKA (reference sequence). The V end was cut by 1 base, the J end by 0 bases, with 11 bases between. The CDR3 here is CSARGNPRSTDTQYF. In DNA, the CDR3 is TGCAGTGCTAGAGGGAATCCCAGGAGCACAGATACGCAGTATTTT.

This CDR3 reads CSAHWDLSDTQYF. Here the CDR3 DNA reads TGCAGTGCTCACTGGGACTTATCAGATACGCAGTATTTT. The V and J genes are TRBV20-1 and TRBJ2-3; D might be TRBD2 (6 bases). CDR1 and CDR2 (germline): DFQATT, SNEGSKA (reference sequence). The V end was cut by 5 bases, the J end by 4 bases, with 13 bases between. CDR3 length: 13 amino acids.

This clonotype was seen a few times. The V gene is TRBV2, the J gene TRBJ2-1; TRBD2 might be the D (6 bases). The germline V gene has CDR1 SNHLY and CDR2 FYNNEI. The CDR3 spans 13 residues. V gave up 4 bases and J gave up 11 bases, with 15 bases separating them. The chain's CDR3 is CASSVEGARKQFF. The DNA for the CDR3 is TGTGCCAGCAGTGTGGAGGGCGCGAGGAAGCAGTTCTTC.

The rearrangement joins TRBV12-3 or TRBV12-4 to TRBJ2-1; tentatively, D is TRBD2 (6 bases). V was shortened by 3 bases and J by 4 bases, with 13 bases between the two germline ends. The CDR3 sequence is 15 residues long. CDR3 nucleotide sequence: TGTGCCAGCAGTTTCCGGGCTAGCGCTTACAATGAGCAGTTCTTC. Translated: CASSFRASAYNEQFF.

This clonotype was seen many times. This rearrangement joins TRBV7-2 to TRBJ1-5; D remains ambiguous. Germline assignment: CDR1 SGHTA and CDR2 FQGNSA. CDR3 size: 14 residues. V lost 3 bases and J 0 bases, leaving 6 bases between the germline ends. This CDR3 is CASSLAGSNQPQHF. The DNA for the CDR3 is TGTGCCAGCAGCTTGGCGGGTAGCAATCAGCCCCAGCATTTT.

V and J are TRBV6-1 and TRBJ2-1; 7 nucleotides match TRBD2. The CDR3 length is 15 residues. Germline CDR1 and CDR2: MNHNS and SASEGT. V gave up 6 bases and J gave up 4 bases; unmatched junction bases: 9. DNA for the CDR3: TGTGCCAGCAGCCCAATAAGCGGGGTATACAATGAGCAGTTCTTC. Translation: CASSPISGVYNEQFF.

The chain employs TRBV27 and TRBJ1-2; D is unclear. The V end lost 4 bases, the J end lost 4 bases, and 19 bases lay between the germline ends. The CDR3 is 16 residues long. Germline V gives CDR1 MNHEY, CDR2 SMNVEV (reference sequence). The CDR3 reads CASSSMPSATGYGYTF. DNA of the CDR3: TGTGCCAGCAGTTCCATGCCGTCTGCGACGGGCTATGGCTACACCTTC.

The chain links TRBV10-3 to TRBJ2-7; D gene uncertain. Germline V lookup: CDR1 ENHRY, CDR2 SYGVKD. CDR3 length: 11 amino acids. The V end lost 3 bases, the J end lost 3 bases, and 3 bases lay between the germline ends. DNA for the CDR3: TGTGCCATCAGTGACCGCTACGAGCAGTACTTC. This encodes CAISDRYEQYF.

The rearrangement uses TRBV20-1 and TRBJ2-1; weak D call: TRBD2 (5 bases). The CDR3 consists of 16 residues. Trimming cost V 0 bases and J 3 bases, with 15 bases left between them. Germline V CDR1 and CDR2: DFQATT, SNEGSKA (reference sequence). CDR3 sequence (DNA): TGCAGTGCTAGAGAGGGCGGCGGGCTCGACTACAATGAGCAGTTCTTC. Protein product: CSAREGGGLDYNEQFF.

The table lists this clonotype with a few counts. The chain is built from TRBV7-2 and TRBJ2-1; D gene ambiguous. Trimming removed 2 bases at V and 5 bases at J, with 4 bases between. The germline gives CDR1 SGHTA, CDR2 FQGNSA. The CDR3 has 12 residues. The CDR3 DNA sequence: TGTGCCAGCAGCTTATATAACAATGAGCAGTTCTTC. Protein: CASSLYNNEQFF.

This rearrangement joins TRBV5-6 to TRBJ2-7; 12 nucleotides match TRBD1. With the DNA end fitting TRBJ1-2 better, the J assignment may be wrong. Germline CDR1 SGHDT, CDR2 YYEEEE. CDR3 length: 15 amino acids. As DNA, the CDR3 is TGTGCCAGCAGTTTACCGGGACAGGGGGCAACTGGCTACACCTTC. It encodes CASSLPGQGATGYTF.

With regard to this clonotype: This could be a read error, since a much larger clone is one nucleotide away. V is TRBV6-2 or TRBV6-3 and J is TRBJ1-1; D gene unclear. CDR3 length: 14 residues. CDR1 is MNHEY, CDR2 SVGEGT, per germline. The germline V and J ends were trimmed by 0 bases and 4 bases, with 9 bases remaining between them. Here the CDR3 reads CASSYSDGFTEAFF. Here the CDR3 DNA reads TGTGCCAGCAGTTACTCGGACGGATTCACTGAAGCTTTCTTT.

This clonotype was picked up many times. The CDR3 reads CSAPQTLNTEAFF. CDR3 DNA: TGCAGTGCCCCACAAACCTTGAACACTGAAGCTTTCTTT. The V gene is TRBV20-1, the J gene TRBJ1-1; D unclear. The V end lost 6 bases, the J end lost 0 bases, and 11 bases lay between the germline ends. CDR3 size: 13 residues. In germline, CDR1 is DFQATT, CDR2 SNEGSKA (reference sequence).

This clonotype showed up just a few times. The CDR3 nucleotides read TGTGCCAGCAGTTTCACAGGACAGACATATGGCTACACCTTC. This gives the protein CASSFTGQTYGYTF. The chain employs TRBV6-1 and TRBJ1-2, with D tentatively TRBD1 (6 bases). The CDR3 runs to 14 residues. Trimming left V 5 bases short and J 5 bases short, with 15 bases between. Germline V gene data show CDR1 as MNHNS and CDR2 as SASEGT.

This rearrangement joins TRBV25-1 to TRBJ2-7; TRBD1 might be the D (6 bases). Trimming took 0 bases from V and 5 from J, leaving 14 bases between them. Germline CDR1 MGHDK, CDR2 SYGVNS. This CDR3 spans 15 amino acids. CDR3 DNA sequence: TGTGCCAGCAGTGAATATAAAGGCAGGGGCAACGAGCAGTACTTC. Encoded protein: CASSEYKGRGNEQYF.

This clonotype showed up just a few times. CDR3 region: CASSSDTNTEAFF. The DNA for the CDR3 is TGTGCCAGCAGCTCGGACACGAACACTGAAGCTTTCTTT. This rearrangement joins TRBV7-9 to TRBJ1-1; possibly TRBD1 for D (5 bases). The CDR3 loop spans 13 amino acids. CDR1 SEHNR and CDR2 FQNEAQ come from the germline V gene (reference sequence). Trimming took 4 bases from V and 1 from J, leaving 7 bases between them.

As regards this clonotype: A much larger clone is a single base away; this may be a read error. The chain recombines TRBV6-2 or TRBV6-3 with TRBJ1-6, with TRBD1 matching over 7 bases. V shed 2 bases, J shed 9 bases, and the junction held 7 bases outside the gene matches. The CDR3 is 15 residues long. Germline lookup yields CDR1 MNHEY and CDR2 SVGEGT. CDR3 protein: CASSYEGQRVSPLHF. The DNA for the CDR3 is TGTGCCAGCAGTTACGAGGGACAGAGGGTTTCACCCCTCCACTTT.

CDR3 bases: TGTGCCAGCCGAAATTACAGGGTCGAGGACGAGCAGTACTTC. This gives the protein CASRNYRVEDEQYF. This rearrangement joins TRBV6-1 to TRBJ2-7; TRBD1 is a possible D gene (6 bases). This CDR3 has 14 amino acids. V lost 8 bases and J 5 bases, leaving 19 bases between the germline ends. From germline, CDR1 is MNHNS and CDR2 SASEGT.

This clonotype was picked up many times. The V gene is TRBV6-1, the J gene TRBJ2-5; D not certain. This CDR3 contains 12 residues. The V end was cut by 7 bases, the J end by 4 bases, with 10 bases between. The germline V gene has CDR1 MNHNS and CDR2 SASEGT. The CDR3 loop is CASNQGSETQYF. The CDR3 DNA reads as TGTGCCAGCAACCAAGGGTCAGAGACCCAGTACTTC.

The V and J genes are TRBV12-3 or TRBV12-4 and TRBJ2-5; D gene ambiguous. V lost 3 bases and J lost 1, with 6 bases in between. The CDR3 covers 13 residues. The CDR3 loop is CASSLPPQETQYF. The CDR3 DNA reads TGTGCCAGCAGTTTGCCCCCCCAAGAGACCCAGTACTTC.

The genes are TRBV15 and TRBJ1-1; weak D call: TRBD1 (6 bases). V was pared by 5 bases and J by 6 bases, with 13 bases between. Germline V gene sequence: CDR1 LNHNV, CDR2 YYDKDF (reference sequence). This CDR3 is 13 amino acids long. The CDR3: CATSGGQYPEAFF. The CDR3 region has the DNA TGTGCCACCAGCGGAGGACAGTACCCTGAAGCTTTCTTT. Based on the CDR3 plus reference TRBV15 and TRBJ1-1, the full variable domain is DAMVIQNPRYQVTQFGKPVTLSCSQTLNHNVMYWYQQKSSQAPKLLFHYYDKDFNNEADTPDNFQSRRPNTSFCFLDIRSPGLGDTAMYLCATSGGQYPEAFFGQGTRLTVV.